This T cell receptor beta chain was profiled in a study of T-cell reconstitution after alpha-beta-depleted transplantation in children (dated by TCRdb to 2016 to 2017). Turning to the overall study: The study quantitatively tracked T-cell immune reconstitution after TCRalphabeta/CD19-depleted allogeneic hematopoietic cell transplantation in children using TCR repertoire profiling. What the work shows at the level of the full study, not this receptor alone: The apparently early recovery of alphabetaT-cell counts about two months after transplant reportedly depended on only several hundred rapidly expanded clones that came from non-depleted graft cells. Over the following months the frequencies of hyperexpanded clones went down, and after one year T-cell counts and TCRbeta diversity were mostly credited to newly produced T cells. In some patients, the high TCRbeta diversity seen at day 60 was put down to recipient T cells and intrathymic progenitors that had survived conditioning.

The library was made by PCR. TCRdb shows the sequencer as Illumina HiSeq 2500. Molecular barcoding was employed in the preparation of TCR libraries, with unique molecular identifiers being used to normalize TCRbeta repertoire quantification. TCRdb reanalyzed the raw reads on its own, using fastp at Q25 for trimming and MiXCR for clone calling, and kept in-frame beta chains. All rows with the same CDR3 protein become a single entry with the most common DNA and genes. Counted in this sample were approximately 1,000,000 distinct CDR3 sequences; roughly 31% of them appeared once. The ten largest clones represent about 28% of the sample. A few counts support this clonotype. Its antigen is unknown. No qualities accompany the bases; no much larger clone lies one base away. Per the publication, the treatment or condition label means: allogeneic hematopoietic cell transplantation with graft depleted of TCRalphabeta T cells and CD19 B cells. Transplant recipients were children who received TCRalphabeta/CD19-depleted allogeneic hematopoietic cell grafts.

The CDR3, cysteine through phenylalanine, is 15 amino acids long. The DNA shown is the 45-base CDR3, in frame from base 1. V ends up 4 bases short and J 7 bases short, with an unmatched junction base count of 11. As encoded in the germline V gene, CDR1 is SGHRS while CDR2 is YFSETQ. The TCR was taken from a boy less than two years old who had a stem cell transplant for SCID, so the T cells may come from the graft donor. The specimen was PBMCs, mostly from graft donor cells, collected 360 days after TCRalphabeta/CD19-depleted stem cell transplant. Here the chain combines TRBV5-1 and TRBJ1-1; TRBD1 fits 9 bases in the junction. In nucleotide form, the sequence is TGCGCCAGCAGCGTGGGGGACAGGGCGTCGTTTGAAGCTTTCTTT. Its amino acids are CASSVGDRASFEAFF. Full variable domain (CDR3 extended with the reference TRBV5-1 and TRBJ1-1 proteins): KAGVTQTPRYLIKTRGQQVTLSCSPISGHRSVSWYQQTPGQGLQFLFEYFSETQRNKGNFPGRFSGRQFSNSRSEMNVSTLELGDSALYLCASSVGDRASFEAFFGQGTRLTVV.